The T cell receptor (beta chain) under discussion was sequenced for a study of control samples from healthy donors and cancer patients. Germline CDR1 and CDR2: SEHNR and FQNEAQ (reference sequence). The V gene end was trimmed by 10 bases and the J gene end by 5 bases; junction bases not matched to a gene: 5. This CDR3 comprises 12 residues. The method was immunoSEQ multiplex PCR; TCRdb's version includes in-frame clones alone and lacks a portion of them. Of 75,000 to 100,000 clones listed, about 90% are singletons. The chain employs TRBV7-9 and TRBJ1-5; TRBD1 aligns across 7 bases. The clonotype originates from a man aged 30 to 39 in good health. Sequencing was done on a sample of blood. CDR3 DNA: TGTGCCACCCAGGGGGGGGATCAGCCCCAGCATTTT. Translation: CATQGGDQPQHF.